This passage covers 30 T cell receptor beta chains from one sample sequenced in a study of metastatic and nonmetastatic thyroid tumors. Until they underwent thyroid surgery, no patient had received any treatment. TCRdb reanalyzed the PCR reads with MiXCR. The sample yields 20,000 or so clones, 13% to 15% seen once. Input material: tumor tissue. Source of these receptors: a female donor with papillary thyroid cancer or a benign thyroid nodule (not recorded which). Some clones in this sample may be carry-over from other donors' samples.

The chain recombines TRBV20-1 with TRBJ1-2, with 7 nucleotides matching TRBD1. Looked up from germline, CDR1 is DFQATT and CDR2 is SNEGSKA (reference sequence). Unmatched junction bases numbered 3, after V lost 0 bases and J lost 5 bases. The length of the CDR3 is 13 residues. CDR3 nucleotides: TGCAGTGCTAGAGACAGGGGGATTTATGGCTACACCTTC. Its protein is CSARDRGIYGYTF.

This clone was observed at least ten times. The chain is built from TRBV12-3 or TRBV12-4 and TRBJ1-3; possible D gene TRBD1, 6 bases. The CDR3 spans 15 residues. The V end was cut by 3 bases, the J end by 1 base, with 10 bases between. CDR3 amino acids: CASSFGGTSGNTIYF. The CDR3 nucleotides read TGTGCCAGCAGTTTTGGTGGGACATCTGGAAACACCATATATTTT.

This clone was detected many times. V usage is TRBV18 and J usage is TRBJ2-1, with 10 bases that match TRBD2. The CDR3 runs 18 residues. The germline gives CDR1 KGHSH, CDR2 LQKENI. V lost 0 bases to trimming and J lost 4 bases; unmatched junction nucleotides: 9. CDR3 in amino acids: CASSPPGLAYGIYNEQFF. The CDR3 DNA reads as TGTGCCAGCTCACCACCGGGACTAGCGTACGGGATTTACAATGAGCAGTTCTTC.

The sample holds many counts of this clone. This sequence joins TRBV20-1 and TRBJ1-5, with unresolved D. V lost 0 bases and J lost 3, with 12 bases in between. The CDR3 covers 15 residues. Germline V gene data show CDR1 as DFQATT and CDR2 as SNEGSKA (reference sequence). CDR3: CSARDMVDLNQPQHF. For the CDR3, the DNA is TGCAGTGCTAGAGATATGGTAGACCTCAATCAGCCCCAGCATTTT.

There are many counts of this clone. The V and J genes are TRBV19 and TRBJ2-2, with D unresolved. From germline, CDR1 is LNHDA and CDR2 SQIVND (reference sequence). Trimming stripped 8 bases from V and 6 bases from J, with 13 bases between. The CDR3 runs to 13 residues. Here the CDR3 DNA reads TGTGCCAGTGATTTGGAAGGCTCCGGGGAGCTGTTTTTT. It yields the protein CASDLEGSGELFF.

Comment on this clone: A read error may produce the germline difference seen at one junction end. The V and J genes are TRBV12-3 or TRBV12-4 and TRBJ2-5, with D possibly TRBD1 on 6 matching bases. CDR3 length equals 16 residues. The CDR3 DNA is TGTGCCAGCAGACCTACACTCAGGGGTCTAGGGGAGACCCGGTACTTC. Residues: CASRPTLRGLGETRYF.

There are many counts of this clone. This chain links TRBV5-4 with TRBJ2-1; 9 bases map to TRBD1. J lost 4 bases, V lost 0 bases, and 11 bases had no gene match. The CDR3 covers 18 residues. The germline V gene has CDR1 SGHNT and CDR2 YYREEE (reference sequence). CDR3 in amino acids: CASSLEGQGLADYNEQFF. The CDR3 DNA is TGTGCCAGCAGCTTGGAGGGACAGGGCCTCGCTGATTACAATGAGCAGTTCTTC.

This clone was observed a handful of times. CDR3: CASSSPPGLAGGHTQYF. CDR3 DNA: TGTGCCAGCAGTTCTCCACCGGGACTAGCGGGGGGACATACGCAGTATTTT. This chain joins TRBV27 and TRBJ2-3; the match to TRBD2 covers 15 bases. CDR1 and CDR2 (germline): MNHEY, SMNVEV (reference sequence). The CDR3 is 17 amino acids. V trimming: 4 bases; J trimming: 7 bases; junction bases outside the gene matches: 9.

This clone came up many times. This chain's CDR3 is CASSVVSGANVLTF. The DNA for the CDR3 is TGTGCCAGCAGCGTAGTCTCTGGGGCCAACGTCCTGACTTTC. The chain carries TRBV9 and TRBJ2-6; D is undetermined. From germline, CDR1 is SGDLS and CDR2 YYNGEE. This CDR3 has 14 amino acids. V was cut by 0 bases and J by 0 bases, with 1 base left in between. Variable domain in full (rest from reference TRBV9 and TRBJ2-6): DSGVTQTPKHLITATGQRVTLRCSPRSGDLSVYWYQQSLDQGLQFLIQYYNGEERAKGNILERFSAQQFPDLHSELNLSSLELGDSALYFCASSVVSGANVLTFGAGSRLTVL.

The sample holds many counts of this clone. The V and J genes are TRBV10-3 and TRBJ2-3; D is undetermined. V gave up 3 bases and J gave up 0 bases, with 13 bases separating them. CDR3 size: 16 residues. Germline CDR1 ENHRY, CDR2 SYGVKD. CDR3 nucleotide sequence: TGTGCCATCAGTGACCGAGTAGACCGAAGCACAGATACGCAGTATTTT. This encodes CAISDRVDRSTDTQYF.

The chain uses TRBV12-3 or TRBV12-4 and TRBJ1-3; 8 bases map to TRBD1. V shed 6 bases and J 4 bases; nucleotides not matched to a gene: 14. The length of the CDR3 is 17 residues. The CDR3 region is CASRHRAGGGGGNTIYF. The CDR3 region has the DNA TGTGCCAGCAGGCATAGGGCAGGGGGCGGAGGGGGAAACACCATATATTTT.

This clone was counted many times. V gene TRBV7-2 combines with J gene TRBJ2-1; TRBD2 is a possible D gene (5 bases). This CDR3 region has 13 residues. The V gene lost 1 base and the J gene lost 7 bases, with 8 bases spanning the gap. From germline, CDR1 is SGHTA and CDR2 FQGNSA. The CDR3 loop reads CASSLEAENEQFF. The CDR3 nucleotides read TGTGCCAGCAGCTTAGAAGCGGAAAATGAGCAGTTCTTC.

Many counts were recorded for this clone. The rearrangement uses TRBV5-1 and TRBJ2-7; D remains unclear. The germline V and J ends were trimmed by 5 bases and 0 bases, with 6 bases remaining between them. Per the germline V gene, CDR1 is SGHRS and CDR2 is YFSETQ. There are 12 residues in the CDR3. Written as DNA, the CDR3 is TGCGCCAGCAGTGCGACCTCCTACGAGCAGTACTTC. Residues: CASSATSYEQYF.

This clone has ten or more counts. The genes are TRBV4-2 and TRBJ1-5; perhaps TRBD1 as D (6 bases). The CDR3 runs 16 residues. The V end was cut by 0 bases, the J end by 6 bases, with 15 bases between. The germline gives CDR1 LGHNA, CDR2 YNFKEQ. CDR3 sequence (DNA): TGTGCCAGCAGCCAAGATGGGGACAAGTCGGGTCAGCCCCAGCATTTT. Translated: CASSQDGDKSGQPQHF.

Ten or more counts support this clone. This CDR3 is CASSLDIGREQYF. CDR3 in DNA: TGCGCCAGCAGCTTGGATATAGGCCGCGAGCAGTACTTC. The rearrangement joins TRBV5-1 to TRBJ2-7; no firm D call. V gave up 0 bases and J gave up 6 bases, with 10 bases separating them. The CDR3 has 13 residues. Germline CDR1 SGHRS, CDR2 YFSETQ.

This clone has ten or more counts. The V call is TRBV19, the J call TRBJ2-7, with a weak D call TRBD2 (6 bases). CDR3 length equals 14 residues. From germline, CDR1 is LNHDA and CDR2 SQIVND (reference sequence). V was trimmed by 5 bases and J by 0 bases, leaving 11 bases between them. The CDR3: CASSRGTGSYEQYF. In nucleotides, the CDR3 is TGTGCCAGTAGTCGGGGGACGGGCTCCTACGAGCAGTACTTC.

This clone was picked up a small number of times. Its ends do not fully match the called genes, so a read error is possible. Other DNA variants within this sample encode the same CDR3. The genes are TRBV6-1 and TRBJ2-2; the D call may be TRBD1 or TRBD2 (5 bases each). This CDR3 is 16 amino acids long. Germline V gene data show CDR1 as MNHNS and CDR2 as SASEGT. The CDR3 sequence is CASEIGVHPGTGELFF. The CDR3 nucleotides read TGTGCCAGCGAGATCGGGGTCCACCCTGGGACCGGTGAGCTGTTTTTT.

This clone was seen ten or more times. CDR3 in amino acids: CASSPFREQFF. Here the CDR3 DNA reads TGTGCCAGCAGCCCCTTCCGTGAGCAGTTCTTC. V and J are TRBV6-1 and TRBJ2-1, with D hard to call. CDR1 MNHNS and CDR2 SASEGT come from the germline V gene. The V gene lost 6 bases and the J gene lost 9 bases, with 9 bases spanning the gap. The CDR3 extends over 11 amino acids.

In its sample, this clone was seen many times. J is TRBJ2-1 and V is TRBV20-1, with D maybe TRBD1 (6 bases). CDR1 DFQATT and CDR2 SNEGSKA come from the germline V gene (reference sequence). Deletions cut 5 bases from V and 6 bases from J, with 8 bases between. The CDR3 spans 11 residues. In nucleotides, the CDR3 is TGCAGTGCTCACAGGGCCAATGAGCAGTTCTTC. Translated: CSAHRANEQFF.

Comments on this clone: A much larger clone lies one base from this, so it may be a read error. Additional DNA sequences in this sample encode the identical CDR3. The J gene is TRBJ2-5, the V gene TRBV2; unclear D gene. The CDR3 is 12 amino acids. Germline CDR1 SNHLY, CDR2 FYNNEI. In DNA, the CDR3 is TGCGCCAGCAGTCCCACGCAAGAGACCCAGTACTTC. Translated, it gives CASSPTQETQYF.

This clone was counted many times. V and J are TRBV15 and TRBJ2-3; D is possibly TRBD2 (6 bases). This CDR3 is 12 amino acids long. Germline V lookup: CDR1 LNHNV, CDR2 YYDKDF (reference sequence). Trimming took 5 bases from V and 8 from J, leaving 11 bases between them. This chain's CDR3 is CATSLREATQYF. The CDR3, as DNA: TGTGCCACCAGCTTAAGGGAGGCTACGCAGTATTTT.

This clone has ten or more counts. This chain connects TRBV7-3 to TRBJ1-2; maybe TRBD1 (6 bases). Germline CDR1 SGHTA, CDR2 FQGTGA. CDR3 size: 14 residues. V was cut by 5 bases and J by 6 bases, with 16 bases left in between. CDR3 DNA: TGTGCCAGCAGCACAAGAGGGGGTAGTAATGGCTACACCTTC. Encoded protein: CASSTRGGSNGYTF.

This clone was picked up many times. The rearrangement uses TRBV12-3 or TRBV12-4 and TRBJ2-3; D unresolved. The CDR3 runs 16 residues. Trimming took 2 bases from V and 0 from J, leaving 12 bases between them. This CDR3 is CASSLNWWPSTDTQYF. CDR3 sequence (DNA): TGTGCCAGCAGTTTAAACTGGTGGCCTAGCACAGATACGCAGTATTTT.

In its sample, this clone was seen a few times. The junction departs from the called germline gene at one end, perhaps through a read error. The DNA for the CDR3 is TGTGCCAGTAGGGGAAGGGGAATTAACACCGAAGCTTTCTTT. Translating gives CASRGRGINTEAFF. This rearrangement joins TRBV19 to TRBJ1-1, with D possibly TRBD1 on 5 matching bases. This CDR3 is built from 14 residues. Germline loops: CDR1 LNHDA, CDR2 SQIVND (reference sequence). Variable domain in full (rest from reference TRBV19 and TRBJ1-1): DGGITQSPKYLFRKEGQNVTLSCEQNLNHDAMYWYRQDPGQGLRLIYYSQIVNDFQKGDIAEGYSVSREKKESFPLTVTSAQKNPTAFYLCASRGRGINTEAFFGQGTRLTVV.

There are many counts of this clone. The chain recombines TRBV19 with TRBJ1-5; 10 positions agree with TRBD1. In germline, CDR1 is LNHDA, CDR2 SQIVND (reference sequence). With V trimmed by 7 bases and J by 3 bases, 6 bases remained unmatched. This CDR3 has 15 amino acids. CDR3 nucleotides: TGTGCCAGTACTCGACAGGGGGCGATCAATCAGCCCCAGCATTTT. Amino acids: CASTRQGAINQPQHF.

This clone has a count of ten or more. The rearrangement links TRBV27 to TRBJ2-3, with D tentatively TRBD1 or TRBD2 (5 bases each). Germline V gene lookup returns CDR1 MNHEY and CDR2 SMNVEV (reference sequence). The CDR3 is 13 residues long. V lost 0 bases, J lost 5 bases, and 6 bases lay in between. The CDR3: CASSLSRGDTQYF. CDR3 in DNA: TGTGCCAGCAGTTTATCGAGGGGAGATACGCAGTATTTT.

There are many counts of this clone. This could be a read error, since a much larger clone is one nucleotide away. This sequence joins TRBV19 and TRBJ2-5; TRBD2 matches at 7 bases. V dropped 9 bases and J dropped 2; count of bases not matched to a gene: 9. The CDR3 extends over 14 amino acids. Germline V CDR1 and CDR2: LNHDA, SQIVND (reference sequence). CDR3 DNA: TGTGCCAGCGGACTAGTGGGCGATCAAGAGACCCAGTACTTC. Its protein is CASGLVGDQETQYF.

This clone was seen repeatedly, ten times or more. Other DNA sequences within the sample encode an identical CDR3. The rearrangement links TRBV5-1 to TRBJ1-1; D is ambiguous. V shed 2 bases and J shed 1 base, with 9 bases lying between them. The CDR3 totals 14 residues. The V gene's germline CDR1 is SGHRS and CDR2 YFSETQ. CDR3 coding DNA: TGCGCCAGCAGCTTCGACGGGGAGAACACTGAAGCTTTCTTT. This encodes CASSFDGENTEAFF.

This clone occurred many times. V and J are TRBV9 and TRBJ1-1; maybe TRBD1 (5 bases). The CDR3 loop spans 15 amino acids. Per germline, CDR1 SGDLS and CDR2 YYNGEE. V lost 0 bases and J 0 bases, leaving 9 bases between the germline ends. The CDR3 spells CASSVGGAVNTEAFF. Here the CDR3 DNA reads TGTGCCAGCAGCGTAGGAGGGGCCGTGAACACTGAAGCTTTCTTT.

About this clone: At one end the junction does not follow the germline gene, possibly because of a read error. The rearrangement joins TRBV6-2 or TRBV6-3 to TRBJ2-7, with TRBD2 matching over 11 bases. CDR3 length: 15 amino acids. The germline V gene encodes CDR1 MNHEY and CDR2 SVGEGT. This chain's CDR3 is CASSPPTSGGGEHYF. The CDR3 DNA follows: TGTGCCAGCAGCCCTCCTACTAGCGGGGGCGGCGAGCATTACTTC.